This TCR beta chain derives from a study of PD-1 blockade in classical Hodgkin lymphoma. Study background: Each patient was given nivolumab 3 mg/kg through a vein every 2 weeks.

This table comes from immunoSEQ multiplex PCR, and its TCRdb copy is limited to in-frame clones, with some not included. The sample records approximately 89,000 clones, over 70% being singletons. Following autologous stem cell transplantation, relapse occurred in every patient, and exposure to brentuximab vedotin varied. The best responses consisted of complete response, partial response or progressive disease. Points from the study as a whole: TCR diversity in CD4+, not CD8+, cells rose significantly by C4D1.

The CDR3 covers 15 residues. Germline loops: CDR1 ENHRY, CDR2 SYGVKD. V was shortened by 0 bases and J by 4 bases, with 10 bases between the two germline ends. Details on this clone: As yet, its antigen is unknown. The sample contains more than one DNA sequence encoding this CDR3.

This clonotype originated in a human donor with classical Hodgkin lymphoma. This rearrangement joins TRBV10-3 to TRBJ1-5, with a weak D call TRBD1 (6 bases). Sequencing used peripheral blood mononuclear cells (PBMCs), obtained at baseline. The chain's CDR3 is CAISESGGGNQPQHF. The DNA for the CDR3 is TGTGCCATCAGTGAGTCAGGAGGGGGGAATCAGCCCCAGCATTTT.